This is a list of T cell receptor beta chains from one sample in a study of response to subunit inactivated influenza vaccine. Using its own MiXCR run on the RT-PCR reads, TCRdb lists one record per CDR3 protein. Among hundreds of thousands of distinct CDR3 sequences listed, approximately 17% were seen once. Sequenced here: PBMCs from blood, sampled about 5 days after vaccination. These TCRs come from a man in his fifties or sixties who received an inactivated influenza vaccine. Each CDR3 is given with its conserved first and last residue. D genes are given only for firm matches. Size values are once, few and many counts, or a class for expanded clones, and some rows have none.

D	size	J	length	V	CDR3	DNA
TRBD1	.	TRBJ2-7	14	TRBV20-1	CSARDRQGAYEQYF	TGCAGTGCTAGAGATAGACAGGGGGCCTACGAGCAGTACTTC
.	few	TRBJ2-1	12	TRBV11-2	CASSLTVSEQFF	TGTGCTAGCAGCTTAACTGTGTCTGAGCAGTTCTTC
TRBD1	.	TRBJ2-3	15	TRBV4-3	CASSLRTGLADTQYF	TGCGCCAGCAGCCTCAGGACAGGGTTGGCAGATACGCAGTATTTT
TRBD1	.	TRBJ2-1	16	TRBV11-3	CASSLRQGDLGDEQFF	TGTGCCAGCAGCTTACGGCAGGGGGATCTGGGGGATGAGCAGTTCTTC
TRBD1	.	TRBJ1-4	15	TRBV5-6	CASSYGTGVNEKLFF	TGTGCCAGCAGCTACGGGACAGGGGTCAATGAAAAACTGTTTTTT
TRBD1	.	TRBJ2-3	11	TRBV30	CAWGRGPDQYF	TGTGCCTGGGGAAGGGGGCCTGACCAGTATTTT
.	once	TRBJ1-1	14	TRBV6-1	CASRPSRDTTEAFF	TGTGCCAGCAGACCATCCCGGGACACCACTGAAGCTTTCTTT
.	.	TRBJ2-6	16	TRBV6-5	CASSYSIPSGANVLTF	TGTGCCAGCAGTTACTCGATTCCTTCTGGGGCCAACGTCCTGACTTTC
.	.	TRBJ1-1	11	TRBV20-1	CSARLVPEAFF	TGCAGTGCTAGGTTAGTCCCTGAAGCTTTCTTT
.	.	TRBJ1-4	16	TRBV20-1	CSASSAELATNEKLFF	TGCAGTGCTAGTTCGGCGGAGCTTGCAACTAATGAAAAACTGTTTTTT
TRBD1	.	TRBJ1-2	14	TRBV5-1	CASSEDRGVDGYTF	TGCGCCAGCAGCGAAGACAGGGGTGTCGATGGCTACACCTTC
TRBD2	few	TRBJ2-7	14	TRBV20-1	CSVWTSGSSYEQYF	TGCAGTGTCTGGACTAGCGGTTCCTCCTACGAGCAGTACTTC
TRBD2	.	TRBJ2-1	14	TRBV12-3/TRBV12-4	CASSDGLADNEQFF	TGTGCCAGCAGTGATGGACTAGCGGACAATGAGCAGTTCTTC
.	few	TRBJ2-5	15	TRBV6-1	CAAGAEGLYQETQYF	TGTGCCGCTGGGGCGGAGGGCCTTTACCAAGAGACCCAGTACTTC
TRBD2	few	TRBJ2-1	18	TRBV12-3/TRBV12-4	CASRPGLAGAWSYNEQFF	TGTGCCAGCCGACCGGGACTAGCGGGAGCTTGGTCCTACAATGAGCAGTTCTTC
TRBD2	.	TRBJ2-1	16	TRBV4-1	CASSHQLAGVYPGEFF	TGCGCCAGCAGCCACCAACTAGCGGGGGTCTACCCCGGGGAGTTCTTC
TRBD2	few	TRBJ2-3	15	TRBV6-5	CASSYSGTTTDTQYF	TGTGCCAGCAGTTACTCCGGGACTACGACAGATACGCAGTATTTT
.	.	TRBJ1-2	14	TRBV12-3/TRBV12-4	CASSPNGLAYGYTF	TGTGCCAGCAGTCCGAACGGGCTGGCCTATGGCTACACCTTC
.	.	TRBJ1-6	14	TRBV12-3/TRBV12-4	CATRDSEINSPLHF	TGTGCCACCCGGGACTCCGAAATAAATTCACCCCTCCACTTT
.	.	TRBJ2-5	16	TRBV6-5	CASSYSPAPGQETQYF	TGTGCCAGCAGTTACTCCCCTGCCCCGGGCCAGGAGACCCAGTACTTC
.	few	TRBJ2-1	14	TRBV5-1	CASSLGGRMNEQFF	TGCGCCAGCAGCTTGGGGGGGCGCATGAATGAGCAGTTCTTC
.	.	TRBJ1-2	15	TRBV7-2	CASRPDRAANYGYTF	TGTGCCAGCAGACCCGATCGGGCCGCTAACTATGGCTACACCTTC
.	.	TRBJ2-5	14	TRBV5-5	CASSLLGPKETQYF	TGTGCCAGCAGCTTGTTGGGGCCTAAAGAGACCCAGTACTTC
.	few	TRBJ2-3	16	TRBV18	CASSPPVGSFTDTQYF	TGTGCCAGCTCACCACCGGTTGGCAGTTTCACAGATACGCAGTATTTT
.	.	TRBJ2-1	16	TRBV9	CASSVGSRSSYNEQFF	TGTGCCAGCAGCGTAGGAAGTAGAAGCTCCTACAATGAGCAGTTCTTC
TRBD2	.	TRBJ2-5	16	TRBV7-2	CASSPKTSGGAETQYF	TGTGCCAGCAGCCCTAAGACTAGCGGGGGGGCGGAGACCCAGTACTTC
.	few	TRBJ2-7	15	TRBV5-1	CASSQGTRGSNEQYF	TGCGCCAGCAGCCAAGGGACCCGGGGTTCCAACGAGCAGTACTTC
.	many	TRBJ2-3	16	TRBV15	CATSRDPGKSTDTQYF	TGTGCCACCAGCAGAGACCCCGGGAAGAGCACAGATACGCAGTATTTT
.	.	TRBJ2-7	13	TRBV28	CASSLTGWNEQYF	TGTGCCAGCAGCTTAACGGGGTGGAACGAGCAGTACTTC
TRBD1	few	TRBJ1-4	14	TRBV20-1	CSAPTGTGTEKLFF	TGCAGTGCCCCTACCGGGACAGGGACCGAAAAACTGTTTTTT
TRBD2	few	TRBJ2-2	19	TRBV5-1	CASSLDPWAETSQTGELFF	TGCGCCAGCAGCTTGGACCCATGGGCCGAGACTAGCCAGACCGGGGAGCTGTTTTTT
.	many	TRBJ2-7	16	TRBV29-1	CSVETRTERPSYEQYF	TGCAGCGTTGAAACACGGACCGAGAGACCTTCCTACGAGCAGTACTTC
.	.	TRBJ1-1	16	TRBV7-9	CASRRNGGAGYTEAFF	TGTGCCAGCAGAAGAAACGGGGGGGCCGGGTACACTGAAGCTTTCTTT
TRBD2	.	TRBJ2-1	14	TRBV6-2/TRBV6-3	CASKLAGEMNEQFF	TGTGCCAGCAAACTAGCGGGAGAGATGAATGAGCAGTTCTTC